Listed below are T cell receptor beta chains from one sample, sequenced in a study of T cell repertoires in cytomegalovirus infection. TCRdb recomputed calls from the reads with MiXCR, one row per CDR3 protein. The sample includes 270,000 or so distinct CDR3 sequences, about 18% of them seen just once. What was sequenced was CD8+ T cells from PBMCs. The origin of the receptors is a human donor in good health (CMV status not recorded). Some clones in this sample may be carry-over from other donors' samples. CDR3s include the opening cysteine and the closing phenylalanine or tryptophan. D genes are given only for firm matches. Clone size is given for some rows only: seen once, a few or many times, or a class if the clone is expanded.

v_gene,d_gene,abundance,j_gene,CDR3aa,CDR3nt
TRBV3-1,-,-,TRBJ1-4,CASSQDPSGAENEKLFF,TGTGCCAGCAGCCAGGATCCATCGGGGGCTGAGAATGAAAAACTGTTTTTT
TRBV27,-,-,TRBJ2-3,CASSLSRLGADTQYF,TGTGCCAGCAGTTTATCTCGTCTAGGGGCGGATACGCAGTATTTT
TRBV4-1,TRBD2,-,TRBJ2-3,CASSQGTSGPADTQYF,TGCGCCAGCAGCCAGGGGACTAGCGGACCGGCAGATACGCAGTATTTT
TRBV5-4,-,-,TRBJ1-2,CASRQNYGYTF,TGTGCCAGCAGGCAGAACTATGGCTACACCTTC
TRBV13,-,-,TRBJ1-1,CASSLGGGNEAFF,TGTGCCAGCAGCTTAGGGGGAGGAAATGAAGCTTTCTTT
TRBV29-1,-,many,TRBJ2-5,CSVEVVVEEEGTQYF,TGCAGCGTTGAAGTTGTAGTCGAGGAAGAAGGGACCCAGTACTTC
TRBV27,-,-,TRBJ1-1,CASSHQQGYTEAFF,TGTGCCAGCAGTCACCAACAGGGCTACACTGAAGCTTTCTTT
TRBV29-1,-,-,TRBJ2-1,CSVVGQGTPGEQFF,TGCAGCGTTGTGGGGCAGGGGACCCCGGGTGAGCAGTTCTTC
TRBV7-6,TRBD1,many,TRBJ1-1,CASSFPDRGTEAFF,TGTGCCAGCAGCTTCCCAGACAGGGGCACTGAAGCTTTCTTT
TRBV28,TRBD1,few,TRBJ1-4,CASSFGRGQGLGF,TGTGCCAGCAGTTTTGGTAGAGGACAGGGCCTTGGATTT
TRBV6-1,TRBD2,-,TRBJ2-1,CASNQRRLAGAYNEQFF,TGTGCCAGCAACCAAAGGAGACTAGCGGGGGCCTACAATGAGCAGTTCTTC
TRBV12-3/TRBV12-4,-,-,TRBJ2-1,CASSPLFGGEQFF,TGTGCCAGCAGTCCACTTTTTGGGGGTGAGCAGTTCTTC
TRBV5-6,-,many,TRBJ1-2,CASSLGAANYGYTF,TGTGCCAGCAGCTTGGGAGCAGCTAACTATGGCTACACCTTC
TRBV11-2,-,many,TRBJ1-4,CASSSVGSGNEKLFF,TGTGCCAGCAGCTCTGTGGGGTCCGGGAATGAAAAACTGTTTTTT
TRBV7-9,-,few,TRBJ1-2,CASSPPPGYGYTF,TGTGCCAGCAGCCCCCCCCCCGGCTATGGCTACACCTTC
TRBV7-6,-,many,TRBJ2-7,CASSLGGEAIYEQYF,TGTGCCAGCAGCTTGGGCGGGGAGGCGATCTACGAGCAGTACTTC
TRBV19,-,few,TRBJ2-7,CASSIVPGAYEQYF,TGTGCCAGTAGTATAGTCCCAGGAGCCTACGAGCAGTACTTC
TRBV7-2,TRBD1,-,TRBJ2-1,CTSSWGQSGNNEQFF,TGTACCAGCAGCTGGGGACAGTCGGGTAACAATGAGCAGTTCTTC